Each of the 30 T cell receptor beta chains below was sequenced from the same sample in a study of blood T cells in healthy people across ages. A J-beta primer mix and a sample-barcoded 5' primer were used in a second PCR of roughly 7 to 12 cycles. Each CDR3 protein gets one entry after TCRdb re-called the 5' RACE reads with MiXCR. The sample has 650,000 to 1,000,000 distinct CDR3 sequences, around 45% seen once; the top ten hold 15% to 20%. Sequencing was performed on blood. The source of these receptors is a man older than 75 in good health.

This clonotype was counted only a few times. The chain is built from TRBV12-3 or TRBV12-4 and TRBJ2-5; TRBD2 matches at 11 bases. V lost 5 bases to trimming and J lost 5 bases; unmatched junction nucleotides: 10. CDR3 length: 16 residues. CDR3 residues: CASSPGTSGGAETQYF. The DNA of the CDR3 is TGTGCCAGCAGTCCCGGGACTAGCGGAGGGGCGGAGACCCAGTACTTC.

The chain is built from TRBV20-1 and TRBJ2-1, with 10 bases identical to TRBD2. The DNA matches TRBJ2-7 better at its end, which makes the J call doubtful. Germline CDR1 and CDR2: DFQATT and SNEGSKA (reference sequence). The CDR3 is 14 residues long. The CDR3 nucleotides are TGCAGTGCTCCCGGGACTAGCGAAACCAATGAGCAGTACTTC. Amino acids: CSAPGTSETNEQYF.

The V gene is TRBV7-3, the J gene TRBJ2-5; 9 bases fit TRBD2. From germline, CDR1 is SGHTA and CDR2 FQGTGA. The V segment lost 0 bases and the J segment 5 bases; nucleotides outside the gene matches: 10. CDR3 length: 17 amino acids. The CDR3 here is CASSLTGASGAVETQYF. In DNA, the CDR3 is TGTGCCAGCAGCTTAACGGGGGCTAGCGGGGCGGTTGAGACCCAGTACTTC. The variable domain in full, with the rest retrieved from reference TRBV7-3 and TRBJ2-5, is GAGVSQTPSNKVTEKGKYVELRCDPISGHTALYWYRQSLGQGPEFLIYFQGTGAADDSGLPNDRFFAVRPEGSVSTLKIQRTERGDSAVYLCASSLTGASGAVETQYFGPGTRLLVL.

In its sample, this clonotype was seen a few times. The CDR3 region has the DNA TGTGCCAGCAGCGCTACAGGGGTCTGGTCTGAAGCTTTCTTT. This gives the protein CASSATGVWSEAFF. The chain couples TRBV13 to TRBJ1-1; 7 nucleotides line up with TRBD1. The CDR3 has 14 residues. Trimming at V came to 5 bases and at J to 6 bases, leaving 9 bases not matched to a gene. Germline V gene data show CDR1 as PRHDT and CDR2 as FYEKMQ (reference sequence).

This chain joins TRBV7-2 and TRBJ1-2; no clear D. The V gene lost 3 bases and the J gene lost 2 bases, with 10 bases spanning the gap. This CDR3 contains 14 residues. Germline CDR1 reads SGHTA; CDR2 reads FQGNSA. The DNA for the CDR3 is TGTGCCAGCAGCTTCCTTCGGACCAACTATGGCTACACCTTC. It specifies CASSFLRTNYGYTF. The whole variable domain, remainder taken from reference TRBV7-2 and TRBJ1-2, is GAGVSQSPSNKVTEKGKDVELRCDPISGHTALYWYRQSLGQGLEFLIYFQGNSAPDKSGLPSDRFSAERTGGSVSTLTIQRTQQEDSAVYLCASSFLRTNYGYTFGSGTRLTVV.

This clonotype was seen ten or more times. The chain carries TRBV7-2 and TRBJ1-2; TRBD1 matches at 8 bases. Looked up from germline, CDR1 is SGHTA and CDR2 is FQGNSA. This CDR3 is 15 amino acids long. With V trimmed by 2 bases and J by 7 bases, 9 bases remained unmatched. CDR3 in DNA: TGTGCCAGCAGCTTAAGTCAGGGGGCCCCTTCTGGCTACACCTTC. Amino acid sequence: CASSLSQGAPSGYTF.

J is TRBJ2-3 and V is TRBV12-3 or TRBV12-4; possible D gene TRBD1, 6 bases. Trimming left V 3 bases short and J 7 bases short, with 14 bases between. The CDR3 spans 14 residues. CDR3 in DNA: TGTGCCAGCAGTTTGGGGGCTACCAGAAATACGCAGTATTTT. This codes for CASSLGATRNTQYF.

This sequence joins TRBV12-3 or TRBV12-4 and TRBJ2-3, with D possibly being TRBD1 (5 bases). The V gene lost 2 bases and the J gene lost 3 bases, with 9 bases spanning the gap. The length of the CDR3 is 14 residues. CDR3 nucleotide sequence: TGTGCCAGCAGTTTAAGACGGACAACAGATACGCAGTATTTT. Protein product: CASSLRRTTDTQYF.

This clonotype was observed a few times. The chain has TRBV7-3 and TRBJ2-5, with D possibly matching TRBD2 (6 bases). The germline CDR1 and CDR2 sequences are SGHTA and FQGTGA. This CDR3 has 13 residues. Trimming pared 6 bases from V and 11 bases from J, leaving 19 bases between. In DNA, the CDR3 is TGTGCCAGCAGTTTAGCGGACTACAATGAGCAGTACTTC. It codes for CASSLADYNEQYF.

The chain couples TRBV15 to TRBJ2-5; D is undetermined. Germline V gene lookup returns CDR1 LNHNV and CDR2 YYDKDF (reference sequence). Deletions cut 0 bases from V and 4 bases from J, with 9 bases between. This CDR3 has 14 amino acids. As DNA, the CDR3 is TGTGCCACCAGCAGAGATCAAGTTTCAGAGACCCAGTACTTC. Amino acids: CATSRDQVSETQYF.

This clonotype occurred once. V and J are TRBV20-1 and TRBJ2-1, with D perhaps assigned TRBD1 or TRBD2 (5 bases each). Germline CDR1 DFQATT, CDR2 SNEGSKA (reference sequence). The CDR3 has 15 residues. Trimming took off 0 bases at V and 2 bases at J, with 11 bases between the two ends. In DNA, the CDR3 is TGCAGTGCTAGAGACGCAGGGAGTACCTACAATGAGCAGTTCTTC. It yields the protein CSARDAGSTYNEQFF.

This chain joins TRBV29-1 and TRBJ2-5; the D call may be TRBD1 or TRBD2 (5 bases each). The end of the DNA aligns better with TRBJ2-4, so the J call may be wrong. Germline V gene sequence: CDR1 SQVTM, CDR2 ANQGSEA. The CDR3 loop spans 13 amino acids. The CDR3 coding sequence is TGCAGCGTTAACGAGGGGCTTGGGGGCATTCAGTACTTC. It is translated as CSVNEGLGGIQYF.

In the case of this clonotype: A read error may account for a junction end that differs from germline. The rearrangement links TRBV4-3 to TRBJ2-6; D is uncertain. This CDR3 is built from 16 residues. CDR1 and CDR2 (germline): LGHNA, YSLEER. This chain's CDR3 is CACSQGVDSGANVLTF. The CDR3 coding sequence is TGCGCCTGCAGCCAAGGTGTAGACTCTGGGGCCAACGTCCTGACTTTC.

The V call is TRBV7-3, the J call TRBJ2-7, with 11 bases aligning to TRBD1. Germline loops: CDR1 SGHTA, CDR2 FQGTGA. CDR3 size: 15 residues. The junction had 8 bases not matched to a gene; V was cut back by 5 bases and J by 5 bases. The CDR3 DNA follows: TGTGCCAGCAGCCCTTATGGGGACAGGGGGGACGAGCAGTACTTC. Translation gives CASSPYGDRGDEQYF.

This clonotype showed up just once. This could be a read error, since a much larger clone is one nucleotide away. V and J are TRBV20-1 and TRBJ2-7; D call uncertain. The J call is in doubt because the DNA end fits TRBJ2-5 better. The CDR3 spans 11 residues. Germline-derived CDR1 and CDR2 are DFQATT and SNEGSKA (reference sequence). The CDR3 DNA reads as TGCAGTGCTAGTGAGAGGGAGACCCAGTACTTC. Translated: CSASERETQYF.

This clonotype has only one observation. The chain recombines TRBV5-5 with TRBJ2-5, with 13 bases aligning to TRBD2. With 3 bases clipped from V and 11 bases from J, the junction kept 7 bases outside the gene matches. The V gene's germline CDR1 is SGHKS and CDR2 YYEKEE (reference sequence). The CDR3 runs 14 residues. The DNA of the CDR3 is TGTGCCAGCAGCTACACTAGCGGGGGGGAGCAGCAGTACTTC. As protein: CASSYTSGGEQQYF.

This chain joins TRBV12-3 or TRBV12-4 and TRBJ2-3; no definite D call. Trimming left V 1 base short and J 4 bases short, with 9 bases between. There are 14 residues in the CDR3. This CDR3 reads CASSLVGSADTQYF. DNA of the CDR3: TGTGCCAGCAGTTTAGTAGGTAGTGCAGATACGCAGTATTTT.

CDR3 DNA sequence: TGTGCCAGCAGTGAAGCCGGGGGACTAGACTTGGCCTACGAGCAGTACTTC. Protein sequence: CASSEAGGLDLAYEQYF. The rearrangement joins TRBV6-1 to TRBJ2-7, with TRBD2 matching over 8 bases. The CDR3 loop spans 17 amino acids. Germline CDR1 MNHNS, CDR2 SASEGT. The ends lost 0 bases at V and 2 bases at J; junction bases unmatched: 9.

This chain uses TRBV29-1 with TRBJ1-5; tentatively, D is TRBD1 (5 bases). Germline lookup yields CDR1 SQVTM and CDR2 ANQGSEA. V dropped 4 bases and J dropped 3 bases, with 16 bases sitting between them. The CDR3 runs 15 residues. In DNA form, the CDR3 reads TGCAGCGTTGCTGGAGCGGGGGGTACCAATCAGCCCCAGCATTTT. It is translated as CSVAGAGGTNQPQHF.

The V gene is TRBV12-3 or TRBV12-4, the J gene TRBJ2-2; a weak D match, TRBD1 (5 bases). Deletions cut 3 bases from V and 7 bases from J, with 15 bases between. The CDR3 sequence is 15 residues long. The CDR3 DNA reads as TGTGCCAGCAGTTTTTCGGCAGGGTTGCGCGGGGAGCTGTTTTTT. Residues: CASSFSAGLRGELFF.

This clonotype was observed at least ten times. The genes are TRBV24-1 and TRBJ2-7, with D maybe TRBD1 (5 bases). This CDR3 spans 13 amino acids. V lost 4 bases to trimming and J lost 4 bases, with 10 bases between them. Germline CDR1 and CDR2: KGHDR and SFDVKD. The CDR3 protein is CATSESDSYEQYF. The CDR3 DNA reads TGTGCCACCAGTGAGAGTGACAGTTACGAGCAGTACTTC.

Of note for this clonotype: One base away lies a much larger clone, so this may be a sequencing read error. The chain is built from TRBV7-3 and TRBJ2-1; D not resolved. The germline gives CDR1 SGHTA, CDR2 FQGTGA. This CDR3 contains 14 residues. The CDR3 reads CAGSSPSYNNEQFF. CDR3 bases: TGTGCCGGCAGCTCGCCGTCATATAACAATGAGCAGTTCTTC.

The chain combines TRBV11-2 with TRBJ2-7; D is unclear. Trimming stripped 3 bases from V and 0 bases from J, with 12 bases between. The CDR3 consists of 15 residues. Germline CDR1 SGHAT, CDR2 FQNNGV. CDR3: CASSFIPSGSYEQYF. In nucleotides, the CDR3 is TGTGCCAGCAGCTTTATTCCCTCGGGCTCCTACGAGCAGTACTTC.

About this clonotype itself: Since the CDR3 does not end with the conserved phenylalanine or tryptophan, this likely comes from a read error. This chain joins TRBV20-1 and TRBJ2-3; D is uncertain. The V gene lost 0 bases and the J gene lost 4 bases, with 14 bases spanning the gap. Germline V lookup: CDR1 DFQATT, CDR2 SNEGSKA (reference sequence). This CDR3 comprises 15 residues. The CDR3: CSARDKLDLPDTQYL. CDR3 nucleotide sequence: TGCAGTGCTAGAGATAAGCTAGATCTGCCAGATACGCAGTATCTT.

This clonotype was detected only a few times. The rearrangement joins TRBV5-1 to TRBJ2-7; D might be TRBD1 or TRBD2, each matching 5 bases. Germline V gives CDR1 SGHRS, CDR2 YFSETQ. The CDR3 consists of 13 residues. V lost 2 bases and J 4 bases, leaving 10 bases between the germline ends. CDR3 bases: TGCGCCAGCAGCTTACGATGGGGGTACGAGCAGTACTTC. Translating gives CASSLRWGYEQYF.

This clonotype was found a few times. This chain connects TRBV12-3 or TRBV12-4 to TRBJ1-1; no reliable D call. The CDR3 is 13 residues long. The ends were cut back, 4 bases at V and 3 bases at J, with 9 bases in the middle. CDR3 residues: CASSWNEDTEAFF. In nucleotides, the CDR3 is TGTGCCAGCAGTTGGAACGAGGACACTGAAGCTTTCTTT.

To note about this clonotype: One end of the junction does not line up with germline, which may come from a read error. This chain connects TRBV2 to TRBJ1-4; no reliable D call. The CDR3 is 15 residues long. Germline CDR1 reads SNHLY; CDR2 reads FYNNEI. The CDR3 bases are TGTGCCAGCAGTGAGGAACGGCGGGAGGGTGAAAGACTGTTTTTT. Translation gives CASSEERREGERLFF.

This rearrangement joins TRBV9 to TRBJ2-5; 7 bases map to TRBD2. The V gene end was trimmed by 0 bases and the J gene end by 5 bases; junction bases not matched to a gene: 4. Germline loops: CDR1 SGDLS, CDR2 YYNGEE. The CDR3 is made up of 14 amino acids. CDR3 residues: CASSVERAGETQYF. DNA for the CDR3: TGTGCCAGCAGCGTAGAGCGAGCGGGGGAGACCCAGTACTTC.

A word on this clonotype: A read error may be the cause here, since a much bigger clone is one base away. The V call is TRBV29-1, the J call TRBJ2-7, with TRBD2 matching over 8 bases. With V trimmed by 7 bases and J by 7 bases, 9 bases remained unmatched. The CDR3 runs to 12 residues. CDR1 is SQVTM and CDR2 is ANQGSEA in the germline V gene. CDR3 in amino acids: CSGREGSNEQYF. The DNA of the CDR3 is TGCAGCGGACGGGAGGGTTCGAATGAGCAGTACTTC.

This clonotype was detected a few times. Just one base apart from a much larger clone, this may be a read error. The rearrangement joins TRBV27 to TRBJ2-6; possible D gene TRBD2, 5 bases. CDR1 is MNHEY and CDR2 is SMNVEV in the germline V gene (reference sequence). The CDR3 is made up of 16 amino acids. Trimming took off 3 bases at V and 4 bases at J, with 13 bases between the two ends. This chain's CDR3 is CASSLGVGEGANVLTF. As DNA, the CDR3 is TGTGCCAGCAGTTTGGGAGTTGGGGAAGGGGCCAACGTCCTGACTTTC.